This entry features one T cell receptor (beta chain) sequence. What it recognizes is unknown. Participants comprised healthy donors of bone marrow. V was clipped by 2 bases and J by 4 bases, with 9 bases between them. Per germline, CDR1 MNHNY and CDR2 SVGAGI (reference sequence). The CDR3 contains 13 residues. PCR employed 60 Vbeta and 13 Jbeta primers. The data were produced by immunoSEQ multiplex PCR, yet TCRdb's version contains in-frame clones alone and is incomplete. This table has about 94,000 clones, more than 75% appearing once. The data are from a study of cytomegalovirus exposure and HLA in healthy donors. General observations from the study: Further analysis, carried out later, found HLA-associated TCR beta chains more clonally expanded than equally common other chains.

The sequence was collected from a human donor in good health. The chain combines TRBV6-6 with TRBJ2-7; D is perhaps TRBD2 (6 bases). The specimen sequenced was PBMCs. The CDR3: CASSYGGKYEQYF. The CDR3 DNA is TGTGCCAGCAGTTACGGGGGGAAATACGAGCAGTACTTC.